This T cell receptor beta chain was retrieved from a study of blood T cells in healthy people across ages (dated by TCRdb to 2014 to 2015). Background for the entire study: In model experiments, template switching captured about one uniquely barcoded TCR beta cDNA molecule for every two T cells. Two additional independent replicas of 1 million unique cDNA reads from the same blood draw were analyzed for two donors (one aged 18 to 30 and one aged 80 or older). Using deep sequencing normalized with unique cDNA molecular identifiers, the study measured how TCR beta repertoire diversity changes with age. Four age groups were formed from the donors: young (average roughly 15 years), middle-aged (approximately 39), aged (about 68) and long-lived (about 80). To avoid experimental bias, donors of different ages were randomly spread across the sequencing lanes. The research as a whole found: Observed TCR beta diversity per million T cells fell roughly linearly with age, and a significant reduction was already apparent by age around 40. There was a strong correlation between observed TCR beta diversity and the percentage of naive T cells measured by flow cytometry. Conclusive comparison of naive and antigen-experienced compartments was prevented by the profiling of bulk unsorted PBMCs. Compared with the aged group, more naive CD4+ T cells, fewer expanded clones and increased TCR diversity were shown by the long-lived group, suggesting age selection. Donor CMV infection status was unknown, potentially confounding age-related changes in expanded clonotypes. Estimates of total diversity based on one million sequenced T cells were considered lower bounds and underestimates.

The library was generated by 5' RACE. The listed sequencing device is Illumina HiSeq 2500. The second PCR ran for roughly 7 to 11 cycles and used a J-beta primer mix along with a sample-barcoded 5' primer. Each TCR beta cDNA molecule received a unique molecular identifier from a template-switch 5' adaptor carrying 12 random nucleotides. Each sample yielded at least 3 million CDR3-containing paired-end reads. First-strand cDNA was synthesized from all RNA with the Mint cDNA synthesis kit, primed by a TRBC-specific oligonucleotide. All cDNA was treated with uracil-DNA glycosylase and then went through a first 18-cycle PCR with the universal primers M1SS and BC2_uni_R. The authors' analysis ran thus. Normalization of each sample was performed by random selection of 1 million high-quality reads, each carrying a distinct molecular identifier. Instead of being binned into consensus sequences, reads that shared molecular identifiers were thrown out. MiTCR, run with a Q25 quality threshold and the strictest error-elimination algorithm, handled CDR3 identification, clonotype clustering and error correction. Lower-bound total TCR beta diversity was estimated with a nonparametric unseen species model using Euler transformation. The public reads were run again by TCRdb, first through fastp at Q25 and then through MiXCR, and only productive beta chains were kept. One record per CDR3 amino acid sequence lists the most common genes and DNA. The V and J calls, along with clone size, are taken from TCRdb and not from the paper's own processing. The sample records hundreds of thousands of distinct CDR3 sequences, around 21% of which are singletons. About 3.6% of the sample is in the top ten clones.

Looking up the germline V gene yields CDR1 SGHTA and CDR2 FQGNSA. The germline V end is reduced by 5 bases and the J end by 2 bases; junction bases left unmatched: 7. Its CDR3 holds 16 amino acids, cysteine through phenylalanine. Here the CDR3 DNA is all that survives: 48 bases in frame from base 1. Donors were roughly 40 systemically healthy Caucasian individuals from Russia aged roughly 6 to 90 years. Each donor gave 8 to 10 milliliters of peripheral blood, collected into EDTA-treated Vacutainer tubes. Ficoll-Paque density-gradient centrifugation was used to isolate PBMCs, with at least 7 million per sample. Total RNA was extracted from PBMCs with Trizol reagent, with at least 5.5 micrograms obtained per sample. For every donor, an aliquot of PBMCs went through flow cytometry to measure the percentages of naive CD45RAhigh/CD27high T cells. In its sample, this clonotype was seen once. It has no known antigen specificity. There are no base qualities to consult, and no much larger clone falls within one base. One read yields weak evidence.

The source material was blood. Here the chain combines TRBV7-2 and TRBJ2-7; a stretch of 12 junction bases matches TRBD2. This TCR came from a man in his 70s in good health. The CDR3 protein sequence reads: CASSPGLAGIAYEQYF. The nucleotide sequence reads as follows: TGTGCCAGCAGCCCAGGACTAGCGGGGATCGCCTACGAGCAGTACTTC.